This record covers a single T cell receptor beta chain. The data originate from a study of blood T cell repertoires in COVID-19. Study-wide context: Samples taken during acute and convalescent COVID-19 were collected in the United States, Italy and Spain. PBMCs, B-cell-depleted T cells, or T cells provided the cDNA or gDNA that made up the material.

Per the authors' pipeline: Estimated nucleated cell counts came from reference gene primer amplification. Sequencing used immunoSEQ multiplex PCR; TCRdb keeps in-frame clones, though not all of them. From that table come the V and J calls and clone size; the DNA was used to work out D and trimming. Among approximately 490,000 clones listed, 87% were seen once. The CDR3 is made up of 14 amino acids. The V and J ends lost 0 bases and 5 bases respectively, with 10 bases between them. The germline CDR1 and CDR2 sequences are SGHTA and FQGTGA. Either two negative PCRs, clearance, or symptom resolution qualified Cohort 3 donors as recovered.

The receptor was derived from a young woman who had recovered from COVID-19. The chain combines TRBV7-3 with TRBJ1-1; tentatively, D is TRBD1 (5 bases). Sequencing was carried out using PBMCs or T cells enriched from blood (not recorded which). The CDR3 spells CASSLTTGETEAFF. The CDR3 region has the DNA TGTGCCAGCAGCTTAACGACGGGGGAAACTGAAGCTTTCTTT.